This T cell receptor beta chain is drawn from a study of T cell clonality in common variable immunodeficiency. Whole-study findings and limits: CVID subjects showed higher TCRbeta clonality than healthy controls. Authors noted CVID clonality's cause needs subpopulation repertoire sequencing. Reportedly, TCR beta sequences from common variable immunodeficiency showed fewer deletions and N-nucleotide insertions.

Many counts were recorded for this clone. The target antigen is unknown. Read coverage stops 3 residues before the CDR3 terminus; the germline J gene supplies the remainder. Generated by immunoSEQ multiplex PCR, the TCRdb table keeps only in-frame clones and is missing some. The sample was found to contain 50,000 to 60,000 clones, and every one recurs. Trimming pared 3 bases from V and 4 bases from J, leaving 12 bases between. Germline assignment: CDR1 MDHEN and CDR2 SYDVKM. The CDR3 has 14 amino acids. The rearrangement links TRBV28 to TRBJ1-2; D is ambiguous. The sequence came from a person aged 18 to 70 in good health. Sequenced material: peripheral blood mononuclear cells. The CDR3 loop is CASSLHPGLYGYTF. CDR3 DNA (partial): TGTGCCAGCAGTTTGCACCCAGGTCTCTATGGC.